Shown below are 27 T cell receptor beta chains from a single sample sequenced in a study of cytomegalovirus exposure and HLA in healthy donors. This table comes from immunoSEQ multiplex PCR, and its TCRdb copy is limited to in-frame clones, with some not included. The table shows some 260,000 clones, with roughly 87% occurring only once. The sequenced sample was PBMCs. These receptors came from a man younger than 35 in good health and CMV-seropositive.

This clone was seen only a few times. The V and J genes are TRBV19 and TRBJ1-5; D is perhaps TRBD1 (5 bases). Trimming stripped 8 bases from V and 9 bases from J, with 14 bases between. The CDR3 is 12 amino acids. Per germline, CDR1 LNHDA and CDR2 SQIVND (reference sequence). CDR3 DNA sequence: TGTGCCAGTGGGGACGGCGGCAGGCCCCAGCATTTT. This translates into CASGDGGRPQHF.

This clone was detected only once. The rearrangement uses TRBV7-9 and TRBJ2-1; no clear D. V was clipped by 1 base and J by 3 bases, with 4 bases between them. Germline V gives CDR1 SEHNR, CDR2 FQNEAQ (reference sequence). The CDR3 length is 13 residues. The CDR3 DNA reads as TGTGCCAGCAGCTTAGTGCTCTACAATGAGCAGTTCTTC. Residues: CASSLVLYNEQFF.

This chain uses TRBV5-6 with TRBJ1-1, with 8 bases identical to TRBD1. From germline, CDR1 is SGHDT and CDR2 YYEEEE. J gave up 0 bases and V 4 bases, and 8 bases lay outside the gene matches. CDR3 length equals 16 residues. The CDR3 nucleotides are TGTGCCAGCAGCCCCGCAGGGGGCGGGATGAACACTGAAGCTTTCTTT. As protein: CASSPAGGGMNTEAFF.

This chain connects TRBV14 to TRBJ2-7, with a tentative D call TRBD1 (6 bases). The CDR3 runs 15 residues. Per the germline V gene, CDR1 is SGHDN and CDR2 is FVKESK. Trimming cost V 1 base and J 4 bases, with 14 bases left between them. The CDR3: CASSQGIGGIYEQYF. In DNA, the CDR3 is TGTGCCAGCAGCCAAGGGATAGGGGGAATATACGAGCAGTACTTC.

The gene calls are TRBV19 and TRBJ2-7; the match to TRBD2 covers 9 bases. There are 16 residues in the CDR3. V was pared by 5 bases and J by 3 bases, with 11 bases of the junction left unmatched. CDR1 LNHDA and CDR2 SQIVND come from the germline V gene (reference sequence). CDR3 loop: CASSYIPTSGVYEQYF. CDR3 coding DNA: TGTGCCAGTAGTTACATCCCGACTAGCGGAGTCTACGAGCAGTACTTC. The variable domain in full, with the rest retrieved from reference TRBV19 and TRBJ2-7, is DGGITQSPKYLFRKEGQNVTLSCEQNLNHDAMYWYRQDPGQGLRLIYYSQIVNDFQKGDIAEGYSVSREKKESFPLTVTSAQKNPTAFYLCASSYIPTSGVYEQYFGPGTRLTVT.

This clone was detected a few times. J is TRBJ2-1 and V is TRBV5-4, with D perhaps TRBD2 (5 bases). The CDR3 is 12 residues long. Trimming removed 3 bases at V and 10 bases at J, with 11 bases between. From germline, CDR1 is SGHNT and CDR2 YYREEE (reference sequence). CDR3 sequence (DNA): TGTGCCAGCAGCTGGTACTCGGGAGAGCAGTTCTTC. Residues: CASSWYSGEQFF.

Regarding this clone: A much larger clone lies a single base off, so this may be a read error. The V and J genes are TRBV2 and TRBJ2-5; unclear D gene. CDR1 and CDR2 from the germline V gene are SNHLY and FYNNEI. The V and J ends lost 6 bases and 0 bases respectively, with 5 bases between them. This CDR3 has 12 amino acids. This chain's CDR3 is CASSKYQETQYF. CDR3 coding DNA: TGTGCCAGCAGCAAGTACCAAGAGACCCAGTACTTC. The full variable domain, rest sourced from reference TRBV2 and TRBJ2-5, is EPEVTQTPSHQVTQMGQEVILRCVPISNHLYFYWYRQILGQKVEFLVSFYNNEISEKSEIFDDQFSVERPDGSNFTLKIRSTKLEDSAMYFCASSKYQETQYFGPGTRLLVL.

The genes are TRBV10-1 and TRBJ2-3, with D maybe TRBD2 (5 bases). With 11 bases removed from V and 0 bases from J, the gap between germline ends came to 12 bases. CDR1 WNHNN and CDR2 SYGVQD come from the germline V gene (reference sequence). The CDR3 length is 13 residues. For the CDR3, the DNA is TGCGCCCCCGGTGGCGGGAGCACAGATACGCAGTATTTT. Translation gives CAPGGGSTDTQYF.

The rearrangement joins TRBV7-9 to TRBJ2-2, with TRBD2 as a possible D gene (6 bases). Germline V CDR1 and CDR2: SEHNR, FQNEAQ (reference sequence). V was cut by 2 bases and J by 6 bases, with 13 bases left in between. The CDR3 is made up of 15 amino acids. The CDR3 protein is CASSLRAGKAGELFF. In DNA, the CDR3 is TGTGCCAGCAGCTTAAGGGCGGGAAAGGCCGGGGAGCTGTTTTTT.

The chain employs TRBV15 and TRBJ1-5, with D tentatively TRBD1 (5 bases). Trimming took off 1 base at V and 4 bases at J, with 11 bases between the two ends. CDR3 length: 15 amino acids. Germline assignment: CDR1 LNHNV and CDR2 YYDKDF (reference sequence). CDR3 loop: CATSRVTELNQPQHF. CDR3 sequence (DNA): TGTGCCACCAGCAGAGTGACAGAACTTAATCAGCCCCAGCATTTT.

The V call is TRBV7-2, the J call TRBJ2-1; tentatively, D is TRBD2 (6 bases). Per the germline V gene, CDR1 is SGHTA and CDR2 is FQGNSA. The length of the CDR3 is 15 residues. V lost 8 bases to trimming and J lost 1 base, with 15 bases between them. The CDR3 DNA sequence: TGTGCCAGCGGTTGGGGGGAGATTTCCTACAATGAGCAGTTCTTC. Residues: CASGWGEISYNEQFF.

This clone was counted once. CDR3 DNA sequence: TGTGCCAGCAGTATCTCCGGGACACAGCAAGAGACCCAGTACTTC. Translated: CASSISGTQQETQYF. The chain uses TRBV27 and TRBJ2-5, with a possible D match to TRBD1 (6 bases). The CDR3 extends over 15 amino acids. Trimming shortened V by 5 bases and J by 2 bases, and 15 bases separated the two germline ends. CDR1 is MNHEY, CDR2 SMNVEV, per germline (reference sequence).

This chain uses TRBV5-1 with TRBJ2-3, with D unresolved. Germline loops: CDR1 SGHRS, CDR2 YFSETQ. CDR3 length: 13 residues. V shed 7 bases and J shed 5 bases, with 14 bases lying between them. CDR3 region: CASGKELGDTQYF. The CDR3 DNA reads TGCGCCAGCGGTAAAGAGTTGGGAGATACGCAGTATTTT.

This clone appeared a few times. The J gene is TRBJ2-7, the V gene TRBV7-9; D possibly corresponds to TRBD1 (6 bases). V was shortened by 5 bases and J by 3 bases, with 11 bases between the two germline ends. The CDR3 loop spans 13 amino acids. Germline values: CDR1 SEHNR, CDR2 FQNEAQ (reference sequence). The CDR3 region is CASSPDSNYEQYF. The CDR3 coding sequence is TGTGCCAGCAGCCCGGACAGTAACTACGAGCAGTACTTC.

The gene calls are TRBV6-9 and TRBJ2-7, with 11 bases identical to TRBD1. CDR1 and CDR2 from the germline V gene are MNHGY and SVAAGI. V was clipped by 0 bases and J by 5 bases; unmatched bases: 6. The CDR3 has 16 residues. DNA of the CDR3: TGTGCCAGCAGTTATTCGCCGGACAGGGGGCAAGACGAGCAGTACTTC. This gives the protein CASSYSPDRGQDEQYF.

The chain recombines TRBV6-5 with TRBJ2-7; D tentatively fits TRBD1 or TRBD2 (5 bases each). The germline V and J ends were trimmed by 6 bases and 3 bases, with 15 bases remaining between them. Looked up from germline, CDR1 is MNHEY and CDR2 is SVGAGI. The CDR3 covers 14 residues. CDR3 nucleotides: TGTGCCAGCAGGCCCCGGGACGGATACTACGAGCAGTACTTC. It codes for CASRPRDGYYEQYF.

V is TRBV30 and J is TRBJ1-1; D is perhaps TRBD1 (6 bases). CDR1 and CDR2 (germline): GTSNPN, SVGIG (reference sequence). The CDR3 has 13 amino acids. V shed 4 bases and J shed 0 bases, with 9 bases lying between them. The CDR3 here is CAWTGAMNTEAFF. The CDR3 DNA sequence: TGTGCCTGGACAGGGGCGATGAACACTGAAGCTTTCTTT.

The V call is TRBV5-1, the J call TRBJ1-2, with 9 bases aligning to TRBD1. This CDR3 has 15 amino acids. Germline CDR1 and CDR2: SGHRS and YFSETQ. J lost 4 bases, V lost 4 bases, and 8 bases had no gene match. The CDR3 loop is CASSPEDRGFYGYTF. The CDR3 DNA sequence: TGCGCCAGCAGCCCTGAGGACAGGGGATTCTATGGCTACACCTTC.

The gene calls are TRBV10-3 and TRBJ1-1; D perhaps matches TRBD1 (5 bases). V was pared by 6 bases and J by 9 bases, with 14 bases between. Germline V gives CDR1 ENHRY, CDR2 SYGVKD. The CDR3 contains 12 residues. CDR3 DNA sequence: TGTGCCATCAGGGAAGGGACGGAGCAAGCTTTCTTT. The encoded protein is CAIREGTEQAFF.

This clone came up once. CDR3 DNA: TGTGCCAGCAGCTTGGGTGTGACATCGACCCGCGACACTGAAGCTTTCTTT. Translated, it gives CASSLGVTSTRDTEAFF. This sequence joins TRBV5-4 and TRBJ1-1; D not certain. V was pared by 0 bases and J by 3 bases, with 18 bases between. This CDR3 is 17 amino acids long. Germline values: CDR1 SGHNT, CDR2 YYREEE (reference sequence).

The genes are TRBV28 and TRBJ2-7; maybe TRBD2 (6 bases). The V gene's germline CDR1 is MDHEN and CDR2 SYDVKM. This CDR3 contains 15 residues. V was clipped by 7 bases and J by 5 bases, with 21 bases between them. The DNA for the CDR3 is TGTGCCAGCACCCCCCCGGGGGAGTTTGGGCACGAGCAGTACTTC. Protein product: CASTPPGEFGHEQYF.

This chain uses TRBV2 with TRBJ2-1; 11 bases are a match to TRBD2. V lost 6 bases, J lost 2 bases, and 6 bases stayed unmatched. This CDR3 comprises 16 residues. CDR1 SNHLY and CDR2 FYNNEI come from the germline V gene. This chain's CDR3 is CASSGLAGGTYNEQFF. For the CDR3, the DNA is TGTGCCAGCAGCGGTCTAGCGGGAGGAACCTACAATGAGCAGTTCTTC. The full variable domain, completed using reference TRBV2 and TRBJ2-1, is EPEVTQTPSHQVTQMGQEVILRCVPISNHLYFYWYRQILGQKVEFLVSFYNNEISEKSEIFDDQFSVERPDGSNFTLKIRSTKLEDSAMYFCASSGLAGGTYNEQFFGPGTRLTVL.

About this clone itself: The same CDR3 also results from other DNA sequences found in this sample. The chain joins TRBV25-1 to TRBJ2-3; tentative D call: TRBD1 (6 bases). Looked up from germline, CDR1 is MGHDK and CDR2 is SYGVNS. Trimming took 4 bases from V and 2 from J, leaving 10 bases between them. This CDR3 is 14 amino acids long. CDR3 sequence: CASSVTGSTDTQYF. CDR3 nucleotides: TGTGCCAGCAGTGTAACAGGGTCCACAGATACGCAGTATTTT.

V usage is TRBV5-6 and J usage is TRBJ1-2; D is uncertain. V gave up 1 base and J gave up 8 bases, with 15 bases separating them. CDR1 and CDR2 (germline): SGHDT, YYEEEE. The length of the CDR3 is 14 residues. The CDR3 loop is CASSLRSSPVGYTF. DNA of the CDR3: TGTGCCAGCAGCTTGAGGTCCTCCCCAGTGGGCTACACCTTC.

V and J are TRBV19 and TRBJ1-2; D possibly corresponds to TRBD1 (5 bases). Germline V CDR1 and CDR2: LNHDA, SQIVND (reference sequence). Trimming removed 6 bases from V and 5 bases from J, with 13 bases in between. The CDR3 is 13 residues long. CDR3 nucleotides: TGTGCCAGTAGGGCCGACAGTTGTTATGGCTACACCTTC. Translation: CASRADSCYGYTF.

The chain joins TRBV18 to TRBJ2-3; 8 bases are a match to TRBD2. Germline CDR1 KGHSH, CDR2 LQKENI. The length of the CDR3 is 14 residues. With V trimmed by 3 bases and J by 7 bases, 6 bases remained unmatched. The CDR3 reads CASSPRGSGNTQYF. CDR3 coding DNA: TGTGCCAGCTCACCCCGGGGTAGCGGGAATACGCAGTATTTT. The full variable domain, rest sourced from reference TRBV18 and TRBJ2-3, is NAGVMQNPRHLVRRRGQEARLRCSPMKGHSHVYWYRQLPEEGLKFMVYLQKENIIDESGMPKERFSAEFPKEGPSILRIQQVVRGDSAAYFCASSPRGSGNTQYFGPGTRLTVL.

A word on this clone: One junction end disagrees with the germline gene, perhaps due to a read error. The gene calls are TRBV10-1 and TRBJ2-3; 7 bases map to TRBD1. The CDR3 has 18 residues. CDR1 and CDR2 from the germline V gene are WNHNN and SYGVQD (reference sequence). The CDR3: CASGSTVRDSKSKDTQYF. CDR3 nucleotides: TGCGCCAGCGGCAGTACCGTCAGGGACAGCAAGAGCAAAGATACGCAGTATTTT.